The text below deals with one T cell receptor (beta chain). These data belong to a study of T-cell reconstitution after alpha-beta-depleted transplantation in children. The germline CDR1 and CDR2 sequences are SGHRS and YFSETQ. V lost 6 bases, J lost 0 bases, and 16 bases lay in between. This CDR3 is 16 amino acids long. Unique molecular identifiers were built into the TCRbeta library. TCRdb reprocessed the PCR reads with MiXCR, giving one entry per CDR3 protein. The table lists 200,000 or so distinct CDR3 sequences, approximately 6.8% of them singletons. This chain uses TRBV5-1 with TRBJ2-4; possibly TRBD2 for D (6 bases). The sample in question was PBMCs, obtained before TCRalphabeta/CD19-depleted stem cell transplant. The receptor comes from a girl under two years old with combined immunodeficiency, due to receive a stem cell transplant. This CDR3 is CASTSWYGGAKNIQYF. The DNA of the CDR3 is TGCGCCAGCACCTCTTGGTACGGGGGAGCCAAAAACATTCAGTACTTC.